This TCR beta chain originates from a study of OX40 agonist ivuxolimab in advanced cancers. Whole-study context: Each patient was given ivuxolimab into a vein every 2 weeks, at 0.01 to 10 mg/kg. Over 30% of patients had received prior checkpoint inhibitor therapy.

Sequencing was performed with immunoSEQ multiplex PCR; in TCRdb, only in-frame clones are kept and a portion is missing. Of nearly 45,000 clones in the sample, around 89% were seen once. Trimming took 8 bases from V and 1 from J; bases not matched to a gene: 5. Germline V gene data show CDR1 as ENHRY and CDR2 as SYGVKD. This CDR3 has 13 amino acids. The TCR sequence derives from an adult with an advanced solid tumor such as melanoma, head and neck, liver or kidney cancer. Source: CD4+ or CD8+ T cells sorted from blood, taken in a trial of the OX40 agonist ivuxolimab. This rearrangement joins TRBV10-3 to TRBJ2-7, with 7 bases matching TRBD1. The CDR3 sequence is CAIGTGASYEQYF. Written as DNA, the CDR3 is TGTGCCATCGGCACAGGGGCATCCTACGAGCAGTACTTC.